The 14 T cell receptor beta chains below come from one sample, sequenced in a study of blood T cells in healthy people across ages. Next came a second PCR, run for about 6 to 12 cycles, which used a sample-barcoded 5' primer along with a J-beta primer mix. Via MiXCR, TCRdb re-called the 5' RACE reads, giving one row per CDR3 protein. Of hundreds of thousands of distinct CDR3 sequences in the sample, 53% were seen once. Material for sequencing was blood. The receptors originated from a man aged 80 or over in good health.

In DNA form, the CDR3 reads TGTGCCAGCAGCATCGGGACTAGCGGCAGATACGCGTATTTT. This translates into CASSIGTSGRYAYF. The rearrangement links TRBV13 to TRBJ2-3; TRBD2 matches at 11 bases. V lost 5 bases to trimming and J lost 14 bases; unmatched junction nucleotides: 12. The CDR3 runs to 14 residues. In germline, CDR1 is PRHDT, CDR2 FYEKMQ (reference sequence).

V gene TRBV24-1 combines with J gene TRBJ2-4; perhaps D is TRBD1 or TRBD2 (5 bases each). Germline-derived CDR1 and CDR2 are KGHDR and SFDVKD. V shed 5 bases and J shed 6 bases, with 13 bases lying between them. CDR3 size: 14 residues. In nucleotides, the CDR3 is TGTGCCACCAGTGCCCAAGGGACGGGAAACATTCAGTACTTC. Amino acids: CATSAQGTGNIQYF.

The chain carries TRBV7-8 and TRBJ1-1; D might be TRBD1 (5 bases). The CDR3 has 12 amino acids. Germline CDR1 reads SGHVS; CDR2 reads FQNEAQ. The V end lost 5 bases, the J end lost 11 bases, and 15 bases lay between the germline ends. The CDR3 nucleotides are TGTGCCAGCAGCCCGCAGATGGGGGTGGCTTTCTTT. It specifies CASSPQMGVAFF.

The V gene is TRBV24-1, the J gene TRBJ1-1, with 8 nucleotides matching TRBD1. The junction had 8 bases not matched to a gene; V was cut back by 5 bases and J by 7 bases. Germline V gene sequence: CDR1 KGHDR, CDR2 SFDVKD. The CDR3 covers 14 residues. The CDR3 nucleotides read TGTGCCACCAGTGGGTCAGACAGGGGCAGTGAAGCTTTCTTT. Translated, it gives CATSGSDRGSEAFF.

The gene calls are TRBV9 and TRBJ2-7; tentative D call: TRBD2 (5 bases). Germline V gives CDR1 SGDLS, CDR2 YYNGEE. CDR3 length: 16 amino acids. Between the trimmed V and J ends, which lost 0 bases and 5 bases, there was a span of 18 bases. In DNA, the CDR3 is TGTGCCAGCAGCGTAGGAGCAGGTGGGAGTGGGGACGAGCAGTACTTC. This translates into CASSVGAGGSGDEQYF.

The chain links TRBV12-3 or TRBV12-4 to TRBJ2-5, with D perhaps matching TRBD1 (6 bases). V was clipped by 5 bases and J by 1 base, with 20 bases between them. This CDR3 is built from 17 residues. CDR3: CASSRGTGMERQETQYF. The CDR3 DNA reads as TGTGCCAGCAGTAGAGGTACAGGGATGGAACGCCAAGAGACCCAGTACTTC.

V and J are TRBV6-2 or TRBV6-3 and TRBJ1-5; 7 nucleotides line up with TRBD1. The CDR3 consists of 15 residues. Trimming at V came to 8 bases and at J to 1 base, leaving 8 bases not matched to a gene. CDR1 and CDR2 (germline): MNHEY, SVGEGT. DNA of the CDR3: TGTGCCAGCCGTAGACAGGGCGTGAGCAATCAGCCCCAGCATTTT. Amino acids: CASRRQGVSNQPQHF.

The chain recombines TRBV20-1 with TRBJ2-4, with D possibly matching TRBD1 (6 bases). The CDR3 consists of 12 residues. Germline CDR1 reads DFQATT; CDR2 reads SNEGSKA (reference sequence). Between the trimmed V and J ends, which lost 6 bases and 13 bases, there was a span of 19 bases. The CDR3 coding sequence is TGCAGTGCGACAGGACAGATCTATGAGCAGTACTTC. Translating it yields CSATGQIYEQYF.

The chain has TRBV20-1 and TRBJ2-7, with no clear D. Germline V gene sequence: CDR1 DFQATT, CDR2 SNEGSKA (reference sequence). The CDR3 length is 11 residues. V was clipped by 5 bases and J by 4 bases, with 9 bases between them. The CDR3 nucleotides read TGCAGTGCTCCCGTTACATACGAGCAGTACTTC. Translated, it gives CSAPVTYEQYF.

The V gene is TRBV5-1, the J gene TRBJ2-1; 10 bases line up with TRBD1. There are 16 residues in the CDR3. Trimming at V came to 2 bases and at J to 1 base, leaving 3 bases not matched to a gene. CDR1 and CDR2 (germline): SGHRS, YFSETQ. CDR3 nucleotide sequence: TGCGCCAGCAGCTTTGGGGACAGGGGATCCTACAATGAGCAGTTCTTC. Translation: CASSFGDRGSYNEQFF.

For the CDR3, the DNA is TGTGCCAGTAGTACCCACAGGGCTTCCAATGAGCAGTTCTTC. It translates to CASSTHRASNEQFF. The V call is TRBV19, the J call TRBJ2-1, with D maybe TRBD1 (6 bases). Germline CDR1 is LNHDA and CDR2 is SQIVND (reference sequence). The CDR3 consists of 14 residues. The ends were cut back, 4 bases at V and 6 bases at J, with 13 bases in the middle.

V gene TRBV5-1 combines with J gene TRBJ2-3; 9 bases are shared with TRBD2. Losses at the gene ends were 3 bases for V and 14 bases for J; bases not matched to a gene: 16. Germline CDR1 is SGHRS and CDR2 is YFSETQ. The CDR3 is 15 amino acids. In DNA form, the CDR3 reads TGCGCCAGCAGCTCGGGTAGCGGGGGTAACAGATACGCGTATTTT. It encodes CASSSGSGGNRYAYF.

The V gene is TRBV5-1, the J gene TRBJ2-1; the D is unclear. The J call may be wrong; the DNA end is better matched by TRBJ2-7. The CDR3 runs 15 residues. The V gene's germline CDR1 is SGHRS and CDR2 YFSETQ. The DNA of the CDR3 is TGCGCCAGCAGCTTGGACCAAGTCTCCTACAATGAGCAGTACTTC. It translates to CASSLDQVSYNEQYF.

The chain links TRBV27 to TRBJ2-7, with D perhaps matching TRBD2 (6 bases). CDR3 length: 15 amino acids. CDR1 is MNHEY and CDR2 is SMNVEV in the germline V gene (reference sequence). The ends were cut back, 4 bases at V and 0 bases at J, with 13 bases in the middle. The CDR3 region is CASSSSSAGSYEQYF. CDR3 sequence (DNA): TGTGCCAGCAGTTCGTCTAGCGCCGGCTCCTACGAGCAGTACTTC.